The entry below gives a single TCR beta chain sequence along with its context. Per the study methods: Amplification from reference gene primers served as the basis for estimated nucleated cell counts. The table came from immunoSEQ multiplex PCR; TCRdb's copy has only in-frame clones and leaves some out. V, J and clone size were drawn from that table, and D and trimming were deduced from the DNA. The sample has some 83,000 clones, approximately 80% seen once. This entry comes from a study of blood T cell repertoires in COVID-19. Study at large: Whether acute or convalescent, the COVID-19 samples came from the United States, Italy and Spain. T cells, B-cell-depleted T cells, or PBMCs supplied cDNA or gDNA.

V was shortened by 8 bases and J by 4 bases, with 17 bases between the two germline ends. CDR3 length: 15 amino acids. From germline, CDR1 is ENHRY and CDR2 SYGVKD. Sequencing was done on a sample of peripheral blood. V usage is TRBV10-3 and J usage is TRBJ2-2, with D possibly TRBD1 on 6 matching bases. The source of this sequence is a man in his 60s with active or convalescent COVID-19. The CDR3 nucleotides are TGTGCCATCCTAGGCAGGGGTACGGGCACCGGGGAGCTGTTTTTT. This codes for CAILGRGTGTGELFF.